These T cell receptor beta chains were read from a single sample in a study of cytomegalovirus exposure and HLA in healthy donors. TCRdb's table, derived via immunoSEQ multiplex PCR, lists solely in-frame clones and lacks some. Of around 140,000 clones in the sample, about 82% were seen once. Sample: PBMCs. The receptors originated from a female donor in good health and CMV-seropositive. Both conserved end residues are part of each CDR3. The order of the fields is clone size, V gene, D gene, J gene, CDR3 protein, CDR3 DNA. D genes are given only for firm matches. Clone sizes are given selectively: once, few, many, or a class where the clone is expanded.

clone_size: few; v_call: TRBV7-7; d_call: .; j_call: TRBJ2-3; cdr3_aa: CASSLGIADTQYF; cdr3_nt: TGTGCCAGCAGCTTAGGTATTGCAGATACGCAGTATTTT
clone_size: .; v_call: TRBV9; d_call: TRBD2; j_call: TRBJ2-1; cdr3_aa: CASSVEGLAGYFNEQFF; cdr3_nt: TGTGCCAGCAGCGTAGAGGGACTAGCGGGGTACTTTAATGAGCAGTTCTTC
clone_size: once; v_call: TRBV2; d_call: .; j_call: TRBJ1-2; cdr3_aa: CASKAGTNYGYTF; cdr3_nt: TGTGCCAGCAAGGCAGGAACTAACTATGGCTACACCTTC
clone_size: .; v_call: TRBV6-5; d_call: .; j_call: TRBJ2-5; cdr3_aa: CASNRDPETQYF; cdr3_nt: TGTGCCAGCAACAGGGACCCAGAGACCCAGTACTTC
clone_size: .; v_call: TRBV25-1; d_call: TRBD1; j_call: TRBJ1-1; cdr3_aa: CASSPGTAEAFF; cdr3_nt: TGTGCCAGCAGCCCTGGGACAGCTGAAGCTTTCTTT
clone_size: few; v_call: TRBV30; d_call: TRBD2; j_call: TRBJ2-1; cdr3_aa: CAWSPGGEFYEQFF; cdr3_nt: TGTGCCTGGAGTCCGGGAGGGGAATTTTATGAGCAGTTCTTC
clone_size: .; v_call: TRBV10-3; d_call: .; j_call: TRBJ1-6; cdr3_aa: CAISERGPNSPLHF; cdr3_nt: TGTGCCATCAGTGAAAGGGGCCCAAATTCACCCCTCCACTTT
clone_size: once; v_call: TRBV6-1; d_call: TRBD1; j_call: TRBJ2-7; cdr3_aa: CASSETGDYEQYF; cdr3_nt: TGTGCCAGCAGTGAAACAGGGGACTACGAGCAGTACTTC
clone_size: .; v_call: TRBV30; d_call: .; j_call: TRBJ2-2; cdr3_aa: CAWSVLSSGELFF; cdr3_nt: TGTGCCTGGAGTGTACTTAGCTCCGGGGAGCTGTTTTTT
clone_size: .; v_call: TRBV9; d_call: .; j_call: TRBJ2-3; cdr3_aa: CASSPKTGVRTDTQYF; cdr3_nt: TGTGCCAGCAGCCCTAAGACAGGAGTTCGCACAGATACGCAGTATTTT
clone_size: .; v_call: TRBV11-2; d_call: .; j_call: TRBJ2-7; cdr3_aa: CASSLVRRTSTYEQYF; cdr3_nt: TGTGCCAGCAGCTTAGTCAGGCGTACTTCGACCTACGAGCAGTACTTC
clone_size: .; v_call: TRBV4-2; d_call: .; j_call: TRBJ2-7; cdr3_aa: CASSQGRPSSYEQYF; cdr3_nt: TGTGCCAGCAGCCAAGGTCGTCCTAGCTCCTACGAGCAGTACTTC
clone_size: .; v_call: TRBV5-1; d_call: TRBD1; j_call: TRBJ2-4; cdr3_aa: CASSLGTEINIQYF; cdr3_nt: TGCGCCAGCAGCTTAGGGACAGAGATAAACATTCAGTACTTC
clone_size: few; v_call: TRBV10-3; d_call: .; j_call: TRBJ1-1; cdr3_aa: CAISDGGNTEAFF; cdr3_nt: TGTGCCATCAGTGACGGGGGGAACACTGAAGCTTTCTTT
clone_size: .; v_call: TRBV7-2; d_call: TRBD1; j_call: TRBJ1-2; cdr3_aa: CASSSRDSVLSAGYTF; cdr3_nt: TGTGCCAGCAGCTCAAGGGACAGCGTCTTATCTGCGGGCTACACCTTC
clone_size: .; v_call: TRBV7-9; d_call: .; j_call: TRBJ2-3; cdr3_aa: CASSLALTGDGTDTQYF; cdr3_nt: TGTGCCAGCAGCTTAGCCTTGACGGGGGACGGCACAGATACGCAGTATTTT
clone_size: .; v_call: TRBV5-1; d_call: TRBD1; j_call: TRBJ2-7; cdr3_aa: CASSLGTGVIEQYF; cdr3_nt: TGCGCCAGCAGCCTTGGGACAGGGGTCATCGAGCAGTACTTC
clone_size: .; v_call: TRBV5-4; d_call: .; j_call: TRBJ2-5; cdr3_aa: CASSLAPSQGQETQYF; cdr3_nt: TGTGCCAGCAGCTTGGCCCCCTCTCAGGGCCAAGAGACCCAGTACTTC
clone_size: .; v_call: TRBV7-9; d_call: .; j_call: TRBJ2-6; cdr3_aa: CASSLAAGVSGANVLTF; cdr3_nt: TGTGCCAGCAGCTTAGCCGCAGGGGTCTCTGGGGCCAACGTCCTGACTTTC
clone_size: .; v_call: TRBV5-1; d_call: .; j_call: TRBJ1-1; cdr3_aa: CASSLVSSVTEAFF; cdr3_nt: TGCGCCAGCAGCTTGGTATCGTCTGTTACTGAAGCTTTCTTT
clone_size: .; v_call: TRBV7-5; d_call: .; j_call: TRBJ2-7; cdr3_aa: CARSPSEWWARGYEQYF; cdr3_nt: TGTGCCAGAAGCCCCAGTGAGTGGTGGGCCCGGGGGTACGAGCAGTACTTC
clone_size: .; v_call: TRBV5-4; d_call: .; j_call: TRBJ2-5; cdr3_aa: CASSPKRTGWETQYF; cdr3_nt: TGTGCCAGCAGCCCGAAACGTACAGGGTGGGAGACCCAGTACTTC
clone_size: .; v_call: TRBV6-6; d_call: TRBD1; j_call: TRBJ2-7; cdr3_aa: CASSYYRGTYEQYF; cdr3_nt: TGTGCCAGCAGTTACTACAGGGGCACCTACGAGCAGTACTTC
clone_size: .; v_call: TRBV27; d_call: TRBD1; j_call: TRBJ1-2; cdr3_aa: CASSLHRGNYGYTF; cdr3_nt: TGTGCCAGCAGTTTACACAGGGGAAACTATGGCTACACCTTC
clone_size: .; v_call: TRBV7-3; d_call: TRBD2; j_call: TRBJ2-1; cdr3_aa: CASSSSGRAGEQFF; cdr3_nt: TGTGCCAGCAGCTCTAGCGGGAGGGCCGGTGAGCAGTTCTTC
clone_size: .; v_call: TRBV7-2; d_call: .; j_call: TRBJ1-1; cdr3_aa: CASSLVMGLPNTEAFF; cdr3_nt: TGTGCCAGCAGCTTAGTAATGGGCCTACCGAACACTGAAGCTTTCTTT
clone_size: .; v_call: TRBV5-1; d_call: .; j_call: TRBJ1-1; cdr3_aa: CASSFSGMNTEAFF; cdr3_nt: TGCGCCAGCAGCTTCTCAGGGATGAACACTGAAGCTTTCTTT
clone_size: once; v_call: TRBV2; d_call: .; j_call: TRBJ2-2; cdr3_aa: CASSFRGGAGELFF; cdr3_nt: TGTGCCAGCAGTTTTAGGGGCGGGGCAGGGGAGCTGTTTTTT
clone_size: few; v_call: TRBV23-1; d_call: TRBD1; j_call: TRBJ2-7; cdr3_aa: CASSQPLDRQGNYEQYF; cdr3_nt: TGCGCCAGCAGTCAACCGTTAGACCGACAGGGAAACTACGAGCAGTACTTC
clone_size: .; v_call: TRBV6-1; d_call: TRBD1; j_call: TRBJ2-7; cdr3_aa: CASREGQGSSYEQYF; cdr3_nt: TGTGCCAGCAGGGAGGGACAGGGATCCTCCTACGAGCAGTACTTC
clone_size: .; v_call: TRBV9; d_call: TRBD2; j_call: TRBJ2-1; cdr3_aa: CASSVDDGRARGSNEQFF; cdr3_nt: TGTGCCAGCAGCGTAGACGACGGGAGGGCCCGTGGTTCCAATGAGCAGTTCTTC
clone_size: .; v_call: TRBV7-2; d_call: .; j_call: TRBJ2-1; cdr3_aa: CASSSTSDNYNEQFF; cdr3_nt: TGTGCCAGCAGCTCTACTAGTGACAATTACAATGAGCAGTTCTTC
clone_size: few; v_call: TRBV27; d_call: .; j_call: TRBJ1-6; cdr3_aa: CASSLGTFSSSYNSPLHF; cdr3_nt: TGTGCCAGCAGTTTAGGGACATTCTCAAGCTCCTATAATTCACCCCTCCACTTT
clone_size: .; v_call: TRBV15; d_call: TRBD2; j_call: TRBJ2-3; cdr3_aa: CATSFMGGLDTDTQYF; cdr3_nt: TGTGCCACCAGCTTCATGGGGGGACTAGACACAGATACGCAGTATTTT
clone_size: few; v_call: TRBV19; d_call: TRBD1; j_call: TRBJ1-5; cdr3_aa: CASSIFGRGRTQPQHF; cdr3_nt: TGTGCCAGTAGTATTTTTGGCAGGGGGCGCACTCAGCCCCAGCATTTT
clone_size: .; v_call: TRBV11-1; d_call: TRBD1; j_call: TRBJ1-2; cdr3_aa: CASSLAGDRNDGYTF; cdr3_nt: TGTGCCAGCAGCTTAGCCGGGGACAGGAATGATGGCTACACCTTC
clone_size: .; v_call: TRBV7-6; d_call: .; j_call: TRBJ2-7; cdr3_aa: CASSLVGGSNEQYF; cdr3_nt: TGTGCCAGCAGCTTAGTTGGGGGCTCGAACGAGCAGTACTTC
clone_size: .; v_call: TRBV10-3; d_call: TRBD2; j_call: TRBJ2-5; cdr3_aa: CATQREGRGETQYF; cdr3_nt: TGTGCCACTCAGCGGGAGGGCCGGGGAGAGACCCAGTACTTC
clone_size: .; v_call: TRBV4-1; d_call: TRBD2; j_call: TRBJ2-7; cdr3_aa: CASSPRGGQGVNEQYF; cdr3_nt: TGCGCCAGCAGCCCTCGGGGAGGGCAGGGAGTAAACGAGCAGTACTTC
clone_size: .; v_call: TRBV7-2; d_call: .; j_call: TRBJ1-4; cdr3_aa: CASAEGGATNEKLFF; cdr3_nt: TGTGCCAGTGCGGAAGGGGGGGCGACTAATGAAAAACTGTTTTTT
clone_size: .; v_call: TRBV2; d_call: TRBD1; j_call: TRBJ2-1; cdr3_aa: CASSRDRVNEQFF; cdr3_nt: TGTGCCAGCAGTCGAGACAGGGTCAATGAGCAGTTCTTC
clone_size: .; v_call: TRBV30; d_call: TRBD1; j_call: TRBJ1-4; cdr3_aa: CAWGTGTGVSEKLFF; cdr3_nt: TGTGCCTGGGGTACCGGGACAGGGGTCAGTGAAAAACTGTTTTTT
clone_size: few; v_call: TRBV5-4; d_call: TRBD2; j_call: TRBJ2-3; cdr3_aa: CASSFQLIGRGPNLTDTQYF; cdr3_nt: TGTGCCAGCAGCTTCCAACTTATTGGGAGGGGCCCCAACCTCACAGATACGCAGTATTTT
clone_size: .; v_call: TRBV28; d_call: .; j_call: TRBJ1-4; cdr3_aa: CASNDQGNHEKLFF; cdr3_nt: TGTGCCAGCAATGATCAGGGGAACCATGAAAAACTGTTTTTT
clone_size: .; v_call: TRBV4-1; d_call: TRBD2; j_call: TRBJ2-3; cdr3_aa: CASSHGGSWSDTQYF; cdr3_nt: TGCGCCAGCAGCCATGGCGGGAGTTGGTCAGATACGCAGTATTTT
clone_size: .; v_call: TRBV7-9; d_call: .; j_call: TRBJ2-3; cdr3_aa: CASNPPWGSDTQYF; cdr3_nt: TGTGCCAGCAACCCCCCCTGGGGCTCAGATACGCAGTATTTT
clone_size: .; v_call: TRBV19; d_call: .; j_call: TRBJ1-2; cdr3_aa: CASSIGARYGYTF; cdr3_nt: TGTGCCAGTAGTATAGGCGCGAGGTATGGCTACACCTTC
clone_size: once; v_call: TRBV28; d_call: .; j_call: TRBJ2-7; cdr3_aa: CASSLWRERRGYEQYF; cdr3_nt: TGTGCCAGCAGTTTATGGAGGGAGAGGCGAGGCTACGAGCAGTACTTC
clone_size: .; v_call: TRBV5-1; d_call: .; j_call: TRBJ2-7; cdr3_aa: CASSLVAGAIYEQYF; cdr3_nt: TGCGCCAGCAGCTTGGTGGCAGGGGCTATATACGAGCAGTACTTC
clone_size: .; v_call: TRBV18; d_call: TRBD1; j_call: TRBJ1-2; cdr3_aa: CASSPGTGPNYGYTF; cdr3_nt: TGTGCCAGCTCACCTGGGACAGGGCCTAACTATGGCTACACCTTC